This entry is about one T cell receptor (beta chain). No antigen is known for it. The ViraFEST assay expanded antigen-specific CD4+ T cells with viral peptide pools before sequencing. Isolating CD4+ T cells followed approximately nine days of culture. This person caught SARS-CoV-2 sometime from March to December 2020, and PCR testing confirmed the infection. On days 3 and 7, fresh IL-2 medium replaced half the medium. These data come from a study of vaccination effects on CD4 cells after COVID-19. About the study: All participants had two doses of either the BNT162b2 or mRNA-1273 vaccine.

Measured with immunoSEQ multiplex PCR; TCRdb has only the in-frame clones, and not every one. The sample includes roughly 73,000 clones, around 70% of them seen just once. V lost 5 bases and J 5 bases, leaving 16 bases between the germline ends. The CDR3 is 15 residues long. CDR1 is SGHNT, CDR2 YENEEA, per germline. The study's findings and limits: Marked clonal contraction was seen in infection- and vaccine-induced clones late after vaccination.

The sample here was CD4+ T cells from PBMCs cultured with HIV peptides, taken before COVID-19 vaccination. Subset denoted: HIV-1 Nef peptide pool negative control/reference culture. The receptor comes from a human donor who had a prior SARS-CoV-2 infection. The chain employs TRBV11-3 and TRBJ2-1; tentatively, D is TRBD1 (6 bases). DNA of the CDR3: TGTGCCAGCAGCCCCAGGGGTACGGTGCACAATGAGCAGTTCTTC. Protein: CASSPRGTVHNEQFF.